The rows below give T cell receptor beta chains drawn from one sample of a study of cytomegalovirus exposure and HLA in healthy donors. Sequenced by immunoSEQ multiplex PCR; TCRdb stores in-frame clones only, minus some. Of tens of thousands of clones listed, over 55% are singletons. Material: PBMCs. These receptors were taken from a woman aged 45-59 years in good health and CMV-seropositive. CDR3s include the opening cysteine and the closing phenylalanine or tryptophan. D genes are given only for firm matches. Clone size, where shown, is once, few, many, or a class for clones that have expanded.

j_call v_call clone_size d_call cdr3_nt cdr3_aa
TRBJ2-5 TRBV7-6 NA TRBD1 TGTGCCAGCAGCTTAGCCCAGACAGGGGAGGAGACCCAGTACTTC CASSLAQTGEETQYF
TRBJ1-2 TRBV28 few TRBD1 TGTGCCAGCAGCCAAACGGGACAGGGGGAGAGGGGCTACACCTTC CASSQTGQGERGYTF
TRBJ2-7 TRBV6-1 few TRBD2 TGTGCCAGCAGTGAAATTTTAGCGGGGGTAGCTTACGAGCAGTACTTC CASSEILAGVAYEQYF
TRBJ1-1 TRBV29-1 NA NA TGCAGCGTTCTAGTCACTGAAGCTTTCTTT CSVLVTEAFF
TRBJ1-6 TRBV5-1 once TRBD1 TGCGCCAGCAGGTCGACAGGGGGCTATAATTCACCCCTCCACTTT CASRSTGGYNSPLHF
TRBJ2-1 TRBV11-2 NA TRBD1 TGTGCCACCGGGGACAGCTACAATGAGCAGTTCTTC CATGDSYNEQFF
TRBJ1-4 TRBV11-2 NA NA TGTGCCAGCAGTGTTAGCGGGGCAACTAATGAAAAACTGTTTTTT CASSVSGATNEKLFF
TRBJ2-1 TRBV5-1 once TRBD2 TGCGCCAGCAGCTTACTTAGCGGGGCAAACAATGAGCAGTTCTTC CASSLLSGANNEQFF
TRBJ2-5 TRBV18 NA TRBD1 TGTGCCAGCTCACCACAGGTCGGGACAGGGAGGATGGAGACCCAGTACTTC CASSPQVGTGRMETQYF
TRBJ1-6 TRBV15 NA NA TGTGCCACCAGCAGAGGCGGGGGTTCTCATGCACCCCTCCACTTT CATSRGGGSHAPLHF
TRBJ1-1 TRBV30 NA NA TGTGCCTGGAGTGTACAGGGAGAGACTGAAGCTTTCTTT CAWSVQGETEAFF
TRBJ1-1 TRBV6-6 NA TRBD1 TGTGCCAGCAGTTACCGAGGGGGCATCACTGAAGCTTTCTTT CASSYRGGITEAFF
TRBJ2-1 TRBV7-9 NA NA TGTGCCAGCAGCTTAGGGCAGGCCATAAATGAGCAGTTCTTC CASSLGQAINEQFF
TRBJ1-1 TRBV7-3 NA NA TGTGCCAGCAGCCAATCGGCGGGGGCCCCGAACACTGAAGCTTTCTTT CASSQSAGAPNTEAFF
TRBJ2-2 TRBV27 NA NA TGTGCCAGCAGATCCCGAGACGGGGGACCGAACACCGGGGAGCTGTTTTTT CASRSRDGGPNTGELFF
TRBJ2-1 TRBV4-2 few NA TGTGCCAGCAGCCACCCCCCCCACAGCGGAGAGCAGTTCTTC CASSHPPHSGEQFF
TRBJ1-2 TRBV30 NA NA TGTGCCTGGAGTGTAGGGAGTTGGCCTACCCCCAACTATGGCTACACCTTC CAWSVGSWPTPNYGYTF
TRBJ2-5 TRBV30 NA TRBD2 TGTGCCTGCAAGGAACGGGGGGGGCCGTTGGGGCAAGAGACCCAGTACTTC CACKERGGPLGQETQYF
TRBJ1-1 TRBV27 NA TRBD1 TGTGCCAGCAGTTTATATCCGGGACAGGGGGTGAACACTGAAGCTTTCTTT CASSLYPGQGVNTEAFF
TRBJ2-7 TRBV4-2 few NA TGTGCCAGCAGCCAGTATCAGGGAAACGAGCAGTACTTC CASSQYQGNEQYF
TRBJ1-1 TRBV18 NA NA TGTGCCAGCTCACAACGGACAGAGAACACTGAAGCTTTCTTT CASSQRTENTEAFF
TRBJ1-2 TRBV10-3 NA TRBD1 TGTGCCATCAGTGCGATGACAGGGGACTATGGCTACACCTTC CAISAMTGDYGYTF
TRBJ2-3 TRBV6-6 NA NA TGTGCCAGCAATCCGGGGACTGATACGCAGTATTTT CASNPGTDTQYF
TRBJ2-7 TRBV29-1 NA TRBD1 TGCAGCGTGATGGACAGGGAAGCCTACGAGCAGTACTTC CSVMDREAYEQYF
TRBJ2-1 TRBV4-1 NA TRBD2 TGCGCCAGCAGCCAAGATGGGGGGGAGGGGAGTGAGCAGTTCTTC CASSQDGGEGSEQFF
TRBJ1-1 TRBV6-1 NA NA TGTGCCAGCACTCAGACCTGGGAGAAAGCTTTCTTT CASTQTWEKAFF